The next 32 T cell receptor beta chains were all read from a single sample in a study of T cell repertoires in cytomegalovirus infection. TCRdb called the reads again in MiXCR, with one record for every CDR3 protein. The sample contains around 900,000 distinct CDR3 sequences, approximately 32% of which appear only once. These receptors' targets are unknown. The sample here was cultured CD8+ T cells from PBMCs, taken from culture after CMV antigen stimulation. These receptors originate from a human donor in good health (CMV status not recorded). Some clones in this sample may be carry-over from other donors' samples.

This clonotype was seen at least ten times. The rearrangement links TRBV7-2 to TRBJ2-1; 14 nucleotides agree with TRBD2. V lost 1 base, J lost 2 bases, and 4 bases stayed unmatched. Germline CDR1 SGHTA, CDR2 FQGNSA. This CDR3 comprises 18 residues. This CDR3 reads CASSLDGTSGGPYNEQFF. The CDR3 DNA reads TGTGCCAGCAGCTTAGATGGGACTAGCGGGGGACCCTACAATGAGCAGTTCTTC.

The chain joins TRBV20-1 to TRBJ1-2, with D perhaps matching TRBD1 (5 bases). Germline V CDR1 and CDR2: DFQATT, SNEGSKA (reference sequence). With 6 bases removed from V and 5 bases from J, the gap between germline ends came to 16 bases. The CDR3 runs 13 residues. In DNA, the CDR3 is TGCAGTGCCCCGAACGGGGGTTCTTATGGCTACACCTTC. Translating it yields CSAPNGGSYGYTF.

This clonotype was seen many times. The rearrangement joins TRBV12-3 or TRBV12-4 to TRBJ1-5; 11 bases match TRBD1. V dropped 6 bases and J dropped 5; count of bases not matched to a gene: 3. The CDR3 runs 14 residues. CDR3 in amino acids: CASSPGQGDQPQHF. In nucleotides, the CDR3 is TGTGCCAGCAGCCCGGGACAGGGGGATCAGCCCCAGCATTTT.

J is TRBJ2-1 and V is TRBV19; 7 nucleotides line up with TRBD1. V trimming: 3 bases; J trimming: 4 bases; junction bases outside the gene matches: 6. The CDR3 extends over 15 amino acids. CDR1 LNHDA and CDR2 SQIVND come from the germline V gene (reference sequence). Here the CDR3 reads CASSIRQGYYNEQFF. The CDR3 DNA reads as TGTGCCAGTAGTATCCGACAGGGTTATTACAATGAGCAGTTCTTC.

The chain has TRBV5-1 and TRBJ2-3; tentative D call: TRBD1 (5 bases). Germline-derived CDR1 and CDR2 are SGHRS and YFSETQ. The V and J ends lost 0 bases and 4 bases respectively, with 12 bases between them. The CDR3 runs to 15 residues. The CDR3 here is CASSLDTGLSDTQYF. CDR3 in DNA: TGCGCCAGCAGCTTGGATACAGGTTTGTCAGATACGCAGTATTTT.

CDR3 in amino acids: CASSDWVIIQPQHF. CDR3 bases: TGTGCCAGCAGTGATTGGGTAATTATTCAGCCCCAGCATTTT. The chain links TRBV6-1 to TRBJ1-5; D not certain. The CDR3 sequence is 14 residues long. Between the trimmed V and J ends, which lost 3 bases and 6 bases, there was a span of 12 bases. Germline CDR1 is MNHNS and CDR2 is SASEGT.

The sample holds many counts of this clonotype. CDR3 nucleotide sequence: TGTGCCAGCAGCAACTACAGGGATAACACTGAAGCTTTCTTT. This gives the protein CASSNYRDNTEAFF. This chain links TRBV7-6 with TRBJ1-1; perhaps TRBD1 as D (6 bases). The V end lost 5 bases, the J end lost 2 bases, and 12 bases lay between the germline ends. This CDR3 region has 14 residues. CDR1 is SGHVS and CDR2 is FNYEAQ in the germline V gene.

In this sample, this clonotype turned up many times. This chain connects TRBV4-1 to TRBJ1-1, with D possibly being TRBD1 (6 bases). Between the trimmed V and J ends, which lost 0 bases and 6 bases, there was a span of 17 bases. Looked up from germline, CDR1 is MGHRA and CDR2 is YSYEKL. The CDR3 has 16 residues. The CDR3 spells CASSQDMNSSGAEAFF. CDR3 nucleotide sequence: TGCGCCAGCAGCCAAGATATGAACAGCTCAGGGGCTGAAGCTTTCTTT.

This clonotype was seen a handful of times. The chain uses TRBV6-2 or TRBV6-3 and TRBJ1-1; D unclear. The CDR3 has 13 amino acids. Trimming stripped 0 bases from V and 7 bases from J, with 9 bases between. CDR1 is MNHEY and CDR2 is SVGEGT in the germline V gene. The CDR3 sequence is CASSYSGKSEAFF. The CDR3 nucleotides are TGTGCCAGCAGTTACTCGGGGAAGAGTGAAGCTTTCTTT.

This clonotype was counted once. The gene calls are TRBV6-5 and TRBJ1-2, with TRBD1 identical over 10 bases. The germline CDR1 and CDR2 sequences are MNHEY and SVGAGI. The CDR3 totals 18 residues. The ends lost 5 bases at V and 0 bases at J; junction bases unmatched: 12. In nucleotides, the CDR3 is TGTGCCAGCAGTAGTGCTTGGGACAGGGGTCTATCTAACTATGGCTACACCTTC. Protein product: CASSSAWDRGLSNYGYTF.

Of note for this clonotype: Relative to the germline gene, one junction end is altered; a read error may explain this. The chain uses TRBV12-3 or TRBV12-4 and TRBJ2-5; TRBD1 might be the D (5 bases). The CDR3 totals 17 residues. The CDR3 bases are TGTGCCAGCAGTTTAAAAGGGGCAGGGTGGGTCGAAGAGACCCGGTACTTC. Protein sequence: CASSLKGAGWVEETRYF.

This clonotype was seen more than once but under ten times. The chain uses TRBV7-3 and TRBJ2-1, with 9 bases identical to TRBD1. Losses at the gene ends were 2 bases for V and 6 bases for J; bases not matched to a gene: 8. The CDR3 loop spans 16 amino acids. Germline-derived CDR1 and CDR2 are SGHTA and FQGTGA. CDR3 sequence (DNA): TGTGCCAGCAGCTTAGGACAGGGGATTAGGGGCAATGAGCAGTTCTTC. This encodes CASSLGQGIRGNEQFF.

This clonotype was recorded at least ten times. This chain connects TRBV7-6 to TRBJ2-1; weak D call: TRBD2 (6 bases). Trimming stripped 11 bases from V and 6 bases from J, with 17 bases between. The CDR3 spans 13 residues. Germline V gives CDR1 SGHVS, CDR2 FNYEAQ. The CDR3: CAGGTGLSNEQFF. DNA for the CDR3: TGTGCCGGGGGGACCGGACTCAGCAATGAGCAGTTCTTC.

The gene calls are TRBV27 and TRBJ2-7; no firm D call. Trimming removed 0 bases at V and 6 bases at J, with 12 bases between. The germline V gene has CDR1 MNHEY and CDR2 SMNVEV (reference sequence). The CDR3 has 14 amino acids. CDR3 protein: CASSLSSNSVEQYV. The CDR3 DNA reads as TGTGCCAGCAGTTTATCCAGCAATTCTGTCGAGCAGTACGTC.

The genes are TRBV6-6 and TRBJ1-1; a possible D gene is TRBD1 (6 bases). Germline CDR1 reads MNHNY; CDR2 reads SVGAGI (reference sequence). V shed 6 bases and J shed 1 base, with 12 bases lying between them. This CDR3 has 14 residues. DNA for the CDR3: TGTGCCAGCAGGTCGACAGGCTCGAACACTGAAGCTTTCTTT. It translates to CASRSTGSNTEAFF.

This clonotype showed up just a few times. This chain uses TRBV19 with TRBJ2-1, with 7 positions matching TRBD2. This CDR3 is built from 17 residues. Germline V CDR1 and CDR2: LNHDA, SQIVND (reference sequence). V gave up 6 bases and J gave up 4 bases; unmatched junction bases: 15. The CDR3: CASRGEGHSFLYNEQFF. The CDR3 bases are TGTGCCAGTAGGGGGGAGGGCCATTCCTTTTTATACAATGAGCAGTTCTTC. Full variable domain (remainder filled in from reference TRBV19 and TRBJ2-1): DGGITQSPKYLFRKEGQNVTLSCEQNLNHDAMYWYRQDPGQGLRLIYYSQIVNDFQKGDIAEGYSVSREKKESFPLTVTSAQKNPTAFYLCASRGEGHSFLYNEQFFGPGTRLTVL.

This clonotype has ten or more counts. The chain joins TRBV7-9 to TRBJ2-2, with D unresolved. This CDR3 has 14 residues. Trimming shortened V by 3 bases and J by 6 bases, and 11 bases separated the two germline ends. The germline gives CDR1 SEHNR, CDR2 FQNEAQ (reference sequence). Written as DNA, the CDR3 is TGTGCCAGCAGCTTTACGGACGGCGCCGGGGAGCTGTTTTTT. Protein product: CASSFTDGAGELFF.

The chain carries TRBV7-2 and TRBJ1-2; 7 nucleotides match TRBD1. The CDR3 is made up of 13 amino acids. Losses at the gene ends were 6 bases for V and 7 bases for J; bases not matched to a gene: 8. Germline assignment: CDR1 SGHTA and CDR2 FQGNSA. DNA for the CDR3: TGTGCCAGCAGTATTGACAGGGTGGGTGGCTACACCTTC. Amino acid sequence: CASSIDRVGGYTF.

This chain joins TRBV6-2 or TRBV6-3 and TRBJ2-5; no reliable D call. Trimming removed 7 bases at V and 5 bases at J, with 14 bases between. Germline CDR1 and CDR2: MNHEY and SVGEGT. CDR3 length: 13 amino acids. In DNA, the CDR3 is TGTGCCAGCAACAGACTCCCCAGGGAGACCCAGTACTTC. It yields the protein CASNRLPRETQYF.

This clonotype was picked up one time. The chain employs TRBV29-1 and TRBJ2-4; TRBD2 might be the D (6 bases). Trimming stripped 6 bases from V and 8 bases from J, with 14 bases between. There are 12 residues in the CDR3. The germline CDR1 and CDR2 sequences are SQVTM and ANQGSEA. CDR3 protein: CSVGGREDIQYF. The DNA for the CDR3 is TGCAGCGTAGGAGGGCGAGAAGACATTCAGTACTTC.

The chain joins TRBV10-3 to TRBJ2-2, with D hard to call. This CDR3 comprises 13 residues. The germline V and J ends were trimmed by 8 bases and 4 bases, with 11 bases remaining between them. Germline V gives CDR1 ENHRY, CDR2 SYGVKD. CDR3 coding DNA: TGTGCCATCTCACGGCTACCCACCGGGGAGCTGTTTTTT. It is translated as CAISRLPTGELFF.

This clonotype was seen a handful of times. The V call is TRBV27, the J call TRBJ1-1; no clear D gene. V gave up 6 bases and J gave up 1 base, with 21 bases separating them. Looked up from germline, CDR1 is MNHEY and CDR2 is SMNVEV (reference sequence). The CDR3 loop spans 17 amino acids. CDR3 bases: TGTGCCAGCAGCCCTGACCTATCTCCCGATGAGAACACTGAAGCTTTCTTT. Residues: CASSPDLSPDENTEAFF.

This rearrangement joins TRBV6-5 to TRBJ2-1; D unresolved. Germline V gives CDR1 MNHEY, CDR2 SVGAGI. This CDR3 comprises 13 residues. V was cut by 0 bases and J by 10 bases, with 10 bases left in between. CDR3 region: CASSYSIVQEQFF. In nucleotides, the CDR3 is TGTGCCAGCAGTTACTCGATAGTCCAGGAGCAGTTCTTC.

The V gene is TRBV12-5, the J gene TRBJ2-1, with D unclear. Trimming took 2 bases from V and 12 from J, leaving 11 bases between them. The CDR3 runs to 12 residues. The germline V gene has CDR1 LGHNT and CDR2 FRNRAP. Here the CDR3 DNA reads TGTGCTAGTGGTTTGCCTTCGATGCGGCAGTTCTTC. As protein: CASGLPSMRQFF.

The table lists this clonotype with a few counts. The CDR3 nucleotides are TGTGCCAGCAGCTTGTACCGGGACCCCCTCACTGAAGCTTTCTTT. Protein sequence: CASSLYRDPLTEAFF. V gene TRBV7-8 combines with J gene TRBJ1-1; the D gene is possibly TRBD1 (5 bases). Germline assignment: CDR1 SGHVS and CDR2 FQNEAQ. The CDR3 is 15 residues long. Trimming removed 3 bases at V and 4 bases at J, with 15 bases between.

The chain has TRBV7-9 and TRBJ2-7, with D unclear. Looked up from germline, CDR1 is SEHNR and CDR2 is FQNEAQ (reference sequence). The CDR3 sequence is 13 residues long. Trimming pared 5 bases from V and 6 bases from J, leaving 14 bases between. The CDR3 here is CASSIGPSGEQYV. The DNA of the CDR3 is TGTGCCAGCAGCATCGGGCCTTCGGGCGAGCAGTACGTC.

The chain employs TRBV7-3 and TRBJ2-1; 9 bases line up with TRBD2. Germline loops: CDR1 SGHTA, CDR2 FQGTGA. J was trimmed by 4 bases and V by 5 bases; bases with no gene match: 6. The CDR3 consists of 15 residues. CDR3 DNA: TGTGCCAGCAGCACCTCTAGCGGGGAATACAATGAGCAGTTCTTC. Protein: CASSTSSGEYNEQFF.

J is TRBJ1-1 and V is TRBV27; tentative D call: TRBD1 (5 bases). Between the trimmed V and J ends, which lost 4 bases and 10 bases, there was a span of 16 bases. The germline gives CDR1 MNHEY, CDR2 SMNVEV (reference sequence). This CDR3 region has 13 residues. CDR3 sequence: CASSWGGGAGAFF. For the CDR3, the DNA is TGTGCCAGCAGTTGGGGGGGGGGAGCTGGAGCTTTCTTT.

The V and J genes are TRBV11-2 and TRBJ1-2; 11 bases match TRBD1. The CDR3 has 17 amino acids. CDR1 is SGHAT, CDR2 FQNNGV, per germline. The V segment lost 2 bases and the J segment 3 bases; nucleotides outside the gene matches: 8. CDR3 in amino acids: CASSLRDRGFGDYGYTF. The CDR3 DNA reads TGTGCCAGCAGCTTAAGGGACAGGGGGTTCGGGGACTATGGCTACACCTTC.

V gene TRBV13 combines with J gene TRBJ1-2; maybe TRBD1 (5 bases). The CDR3 spans 15 residues. The V end was cut by 4 bases, the J end by 2 bases, with 14 bases between. Looked up from germline, CDR1 is PRHDT and CDR2 is FYEKMQ (reference sequence). The CDR3 spells CASSSPTERNYGYTF. DNA for the CDR3: TGTGCCAGCAGCTCGCCGACAGAACGAAACTATGGCTACACCTTC.

In this sample, this clonotype turned up once. J is TRBJ2-3 and V is TRBV6-2 or TRBV6-3; 10 bases match TRBD2. The V gene's germline CDR1 is MNHEY and CDR2 SVGEGT. The V gene end was trimmed by 0 bases and the J gene end by 7 bases; junction bases not matched to a gene: 7. This CDR3 region has 16 residues. In nucleotides, the CDR3 is TGTGCCAGCAGTTACTCGAAAAGCGGGGGGGCGTATACGCAGTATTTT. This codes for CASSYSKSGGAYTQYF.

The chain recombines TRBV4-1 with TRBJ1-4; D is unresolved. The length of the CDR3 is 14 residues. Germline assignment: CDR1 MGHRA and CDR2 YSYEKL. V gave up 1 base and J gave up 5 bases, with 8 bases separating them. For the CDR3, the DNA is TGCGCCAGCAGCCAAGCCACAGAAAATGAAAAACTGTTTTTT. Encoded protein: CASSQATENEKLFF.